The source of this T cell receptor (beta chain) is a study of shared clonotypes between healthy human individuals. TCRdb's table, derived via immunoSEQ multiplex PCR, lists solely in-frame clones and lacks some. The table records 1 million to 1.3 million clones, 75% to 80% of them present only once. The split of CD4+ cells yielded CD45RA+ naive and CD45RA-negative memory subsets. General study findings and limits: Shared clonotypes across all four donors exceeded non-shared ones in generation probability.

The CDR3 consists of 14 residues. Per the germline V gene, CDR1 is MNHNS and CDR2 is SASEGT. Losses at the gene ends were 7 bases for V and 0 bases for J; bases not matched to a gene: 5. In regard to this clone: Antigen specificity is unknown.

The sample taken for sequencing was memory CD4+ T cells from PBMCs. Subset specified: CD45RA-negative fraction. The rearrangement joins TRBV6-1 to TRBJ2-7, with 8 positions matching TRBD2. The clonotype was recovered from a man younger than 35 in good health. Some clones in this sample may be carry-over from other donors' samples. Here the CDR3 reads CASTRSGGSYEQYF. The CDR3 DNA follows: TGTGCCAGCACCCGCAGCGGGGGCTCCTACGAGCAGTACTTC.